This T cell receptor (beta chain) was recovered during a study of T cell clones after liver transplantation. V lost 2 bases to trimming and J lost 6 bases, with 18 bases between them. Germline V gives CDR1 SGHDT, CDR2 YYEEEE. This CDR3 spans 15 amino acids. Assay used: immunoSEQ multiplex PCR; TCRdb lists only in-frame clones, some missing. Of under 90,000 clones listed, roughly 80% are singletons. Sequenced material: CD4+ T cells from blood, taken before liver transplant. This clonotype was sampled from a human donor who received a liver transplant. This sequence joins TRBV5-6 and TRBJ2-7; tentative D call: TRBD2 (5 bases). CDR3 in amino acids: CASSFRFRGKSEQYF. The CDR3 DNA follows: TGTGCCAGCAGCTTCCGGTTCCGAGGGAAGAGCGAGCAGTACTTC. Combining the CDR3 with reference TRBV5-6 and TRBJ2-7 gives the whole variable domain DAGVTQSPTHLIKTRGQQVTLRCSPKSGHDTVSWYQQALGQGPQFIFQYYEEEERQRGNFPDRFSGHQFPNYSSELNVNALLLGDSALYLCASSFRFRGKSEQYFGPGTRLTVT.